This T cell receptor (beta chain) was identified during a study of spatial heterogeneity in lung cancer. V lost 0 bases and J lost 9; bases outside the gene matches: 6. This CDR3 comprises 15 residues. Germline CDR1 is SGHTA and CDR2 is FQGNSA. TCRdb reanalysed the 5' RACE reads using MiXCR and keeps one entry per CDR3 protein. The table lists 23,000 or so distinct CDR3 sequences, 7% of them singletons. Time point here: sample taken at primary tumor resection. Untreated early-stage non-small cell lung cancer patients, over 55 in total, were the donors. This clonotype is judged medium-sized (0.01 to 0.1%).

This TCR was sampled from a male donor with early-stage non-small cell lung cancer. Material: PBMCs, obtained at surgery. This chain connects TRBV7-2 to TRBJ2-1; TRBD2 matches at 9 bases. CDR3 DNA sequence: TGTGCCAGCAGCTTAGCGGCGGGGGGGCCCTTTGAGCAGTTCTTC. Its protein is CASSLAAGGPFEQFF. Supplemented by reference TRBV7-2 and TRBJ2-1, the full variable domain reads GAGVSQSPSNKVTEKGKDVELRCDPISGHTALYWYRQSLGQGLEFLIYFQGNSAPDKSGLPSDRFSAERTGGSVSTLTIQRTQQEDSAVYLCASSLAAGGPFEQFFGPGTRLTVL.